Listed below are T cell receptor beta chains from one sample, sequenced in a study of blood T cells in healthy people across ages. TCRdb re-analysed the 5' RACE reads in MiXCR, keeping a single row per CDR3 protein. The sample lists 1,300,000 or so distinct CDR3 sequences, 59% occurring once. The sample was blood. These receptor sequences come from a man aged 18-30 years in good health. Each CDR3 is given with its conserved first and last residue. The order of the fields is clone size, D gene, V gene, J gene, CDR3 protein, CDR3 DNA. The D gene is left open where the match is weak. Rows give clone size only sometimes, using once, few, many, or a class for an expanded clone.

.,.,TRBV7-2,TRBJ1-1,CASSLNSLEAFF,TGTGCCAGCAGCTTAAACAGCCTAGAAGCTTTCTTT
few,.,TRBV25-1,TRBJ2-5,CASSEWNGETQYF,TGTGCCAGCAGTGAATGGAACGGAGAGACCCAGTACTTC
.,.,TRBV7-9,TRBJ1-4,CASSPSGLTNEKLFF,TGTGCCAGCAGCCCCTCAGGGTTAACTAATGAAAAACTGTTTTTT
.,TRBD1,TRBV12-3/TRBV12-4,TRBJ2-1,CASSLQGARVYEQFF,TGTGCCAGCAGTCTACAGGGGGCGCGAGTATATGAGCAGTTCTTC
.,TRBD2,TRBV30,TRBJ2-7,CAATSGSGYEQYF,TGTGCCGCTACTAGCGGGAGTGGATACGAGCAGTACTTC
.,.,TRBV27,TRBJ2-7,CASAPGHPRGEQYF,TGTGCCAGCGCCCCTGGACACCCACGGGGCGAGCAGTACTTC
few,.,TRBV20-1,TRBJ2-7,CSARYPGYEQYF,TGCAGTGCTAGATATCCGGGCTACGAGCAGTACTTC
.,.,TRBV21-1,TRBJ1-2,CASREMASRYTF,TGTGCCAGCAGGGAAATGGCAAGTCGCTACACCTTC
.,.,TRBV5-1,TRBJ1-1,CASSSQPGKNTEAFF,TGCGCCAGCAGCTCCCAGCCAGGGAAGAACACTGAAGCTTTCTTT
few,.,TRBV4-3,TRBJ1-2,CASSQGYPDDYGYTF,TGCGCCAGCAGCCAAGGGTATCCTGATGACTATGGCTACACCTTC
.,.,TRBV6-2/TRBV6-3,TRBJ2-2,CASSYRFQGLGTGELFF,TGTGCCAGCAGTTACCGATTCCAGGGTCTGGGCACCGGGGAGCTGTTTTTT
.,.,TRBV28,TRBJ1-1,CAISTPQGRKAFF,TGTGCCATCTCAACGCCGCAGGGGAGGAAAGCTTTCTTT
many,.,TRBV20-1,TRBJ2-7,CSARERDYEQYF,TGCAGTGCTAGAGAGAGGGACTACGAGCAGTACTTC
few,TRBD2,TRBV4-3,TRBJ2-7,CASSQGLGRSYEQYF,TGCGCCAGCAGCCAGGGACTAGGTCGCTCCTACGAGCAGTACTTC
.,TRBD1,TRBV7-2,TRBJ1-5,CASSLDRGPNQPQHF,TGTGCCAGCAGCCTGGACAGGGGGCCCAATCAGCCCCAGCATTTT
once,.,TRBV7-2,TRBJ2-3,CASSHRRGGRADAQYF,TGTGCCAGCAGCCACCGGCGAGGGGGGAGAGCAGATGCGCAGTATTTT
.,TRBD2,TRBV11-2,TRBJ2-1,CASSPFAGDLYNEQFF,TGTGCCAGCAGCCCCTTCGCGGGGGACCTTTACAATGAGCAGTTCTTC
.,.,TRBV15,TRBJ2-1,CATSRVRDSLGNEQFF,TGTGCCACCAGCAGAGTCCGGGACTCACTGGGCAATGAGCAGTTCTTC
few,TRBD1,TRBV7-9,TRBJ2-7,CASSRRQGSSYEQYF,TGTGCCAGCAGCCGGAGACAGGGGAGCTCCTACGAGCAGTACTTC
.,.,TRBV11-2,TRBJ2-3,CASSFGETHTDTQYF,TGTGCCAGCAGCTTCGGGGAGACTCACACAGATACGCAGTATTTT
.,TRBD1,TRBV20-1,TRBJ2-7,CSATPVTGAYNEQYF,TGCAGTGCCACCCCTGTAACAGGGGCCTACAATGAGCAGTACTTC
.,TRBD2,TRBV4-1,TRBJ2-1,CAGSQSGGVYNEQFF,TGCGCCGGCAGCCAGAGCGGGGGGGTTTACAATGAGCAGTTCTTC
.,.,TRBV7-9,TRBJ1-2,CASETGHPYGYTF,TGTGCCAGCGAGACGGGACACCCCTATGGCTACACCTTC
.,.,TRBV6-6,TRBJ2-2,CATTGAENTGELFF,TGTGCCACAACCGGGGCAGAGAACACCGGGGAGCTGTTTTTT
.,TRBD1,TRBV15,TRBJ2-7,CATTSTGSSYEQYF,TGTGCCACCACCTCGACAGGGAGCTCCTACGAGCAGTACTTC